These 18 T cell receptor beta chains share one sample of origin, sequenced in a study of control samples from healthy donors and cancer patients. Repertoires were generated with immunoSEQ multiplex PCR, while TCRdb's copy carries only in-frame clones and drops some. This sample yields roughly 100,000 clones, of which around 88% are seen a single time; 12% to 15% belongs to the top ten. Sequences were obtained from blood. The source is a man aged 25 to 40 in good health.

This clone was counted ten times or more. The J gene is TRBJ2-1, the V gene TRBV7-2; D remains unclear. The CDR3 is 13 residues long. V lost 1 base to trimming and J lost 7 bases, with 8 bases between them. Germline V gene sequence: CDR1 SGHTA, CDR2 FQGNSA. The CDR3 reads CASSLVERNEQFF. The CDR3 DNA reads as TGTGCCAGCAGCTTAGTGGAACGAAATGAGCAGTTCTTC. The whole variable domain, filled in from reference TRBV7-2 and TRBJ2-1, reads GAGVSQSPSNKVTEKGKDVELRCDPISGHTALYWYRQSLGQGLEFLIYFQGNSAPDKSGLPSDRFSAERTGGSVSTLTIQRTQQEDSAVYLCASSLVERNEQFFGPGTRLTVL.

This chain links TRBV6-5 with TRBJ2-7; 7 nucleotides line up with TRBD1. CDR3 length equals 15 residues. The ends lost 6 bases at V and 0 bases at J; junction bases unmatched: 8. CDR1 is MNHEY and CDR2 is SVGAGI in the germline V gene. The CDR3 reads CASSDRAIFSYEQYF. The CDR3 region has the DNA TGTGCCAGCAGCGACAGGGCTATCTTCTCCTACGAGCAGTACTTC.

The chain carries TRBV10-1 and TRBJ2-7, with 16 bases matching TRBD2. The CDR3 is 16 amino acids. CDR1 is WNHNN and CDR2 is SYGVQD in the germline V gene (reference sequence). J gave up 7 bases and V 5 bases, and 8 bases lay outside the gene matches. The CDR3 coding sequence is TGCGCCAGCAGTCTGGGACTAGCGGGAGGGCCAGGGGAGCAGTACTTC. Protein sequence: CASSLGLAGGPGEQYF.

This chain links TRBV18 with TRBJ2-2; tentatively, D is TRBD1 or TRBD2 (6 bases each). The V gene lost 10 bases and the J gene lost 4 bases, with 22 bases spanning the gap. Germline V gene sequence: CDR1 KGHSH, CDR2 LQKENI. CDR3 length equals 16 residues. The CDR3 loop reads CAIGIQGGSSTGELFF. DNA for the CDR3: TGTGCCATCGGGATACAGGGAGGTTCGAGCACCGGGGAGCTGTTTTTT.

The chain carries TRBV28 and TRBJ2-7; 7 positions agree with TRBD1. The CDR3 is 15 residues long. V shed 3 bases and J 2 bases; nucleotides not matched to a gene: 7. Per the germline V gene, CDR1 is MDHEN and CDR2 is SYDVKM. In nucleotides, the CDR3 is TGTGCCAGCAGTTTCGTGACAGGGAGCACCTACGAGCAGTACTTC. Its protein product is CASSFVTGSTYEQYF.

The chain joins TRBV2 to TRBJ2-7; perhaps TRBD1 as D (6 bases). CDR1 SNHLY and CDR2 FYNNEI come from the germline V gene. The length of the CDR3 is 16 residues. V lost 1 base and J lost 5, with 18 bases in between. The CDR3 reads CASSEGGRVSVHEQYF. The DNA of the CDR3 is TGTGCCAGCAGTGAAGGGGGGCGGGTATCTGTCCACGAGCAGTACTTC.

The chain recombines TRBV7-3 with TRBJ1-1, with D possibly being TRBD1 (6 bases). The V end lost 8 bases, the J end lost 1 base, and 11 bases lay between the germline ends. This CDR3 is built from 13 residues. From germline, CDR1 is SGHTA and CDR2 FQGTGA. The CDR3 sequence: CASGWTENTEAFF. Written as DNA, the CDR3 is TGTGCCAGCGGTTGGACAGAGAACACTGAAGCTTTCTTT.

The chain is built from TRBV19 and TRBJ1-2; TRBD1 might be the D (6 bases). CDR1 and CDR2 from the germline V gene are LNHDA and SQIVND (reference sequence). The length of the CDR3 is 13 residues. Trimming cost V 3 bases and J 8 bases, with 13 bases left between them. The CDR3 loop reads CASSMTGVGGYTF. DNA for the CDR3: TGTGCCAGTAGTATGACAGGTGTTGGAGGCTACACCTTC.

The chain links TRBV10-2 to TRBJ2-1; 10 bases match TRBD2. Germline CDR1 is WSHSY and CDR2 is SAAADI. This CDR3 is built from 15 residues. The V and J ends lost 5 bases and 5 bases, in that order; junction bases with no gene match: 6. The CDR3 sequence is CASSSSGRADNEQFF. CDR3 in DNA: TGCGCCAGCAGTTCCAGCGGGAGGGCCGACAATGAGCAGTTCTTC.

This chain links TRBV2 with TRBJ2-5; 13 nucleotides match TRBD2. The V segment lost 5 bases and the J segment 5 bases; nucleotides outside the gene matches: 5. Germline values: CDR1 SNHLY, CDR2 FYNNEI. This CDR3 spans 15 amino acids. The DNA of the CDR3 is TGTGCCAGCAGTCCTGGACTAGCGGGAGCCGAGACCCAGTACTTC. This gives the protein CASSPGLAGAETQYF.

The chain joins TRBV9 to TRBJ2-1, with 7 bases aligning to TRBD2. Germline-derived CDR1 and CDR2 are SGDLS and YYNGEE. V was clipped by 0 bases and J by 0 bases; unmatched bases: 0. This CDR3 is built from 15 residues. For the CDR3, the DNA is TGTGCCAGCAGCGTAGTAGCGGGCTCCTACAATGAGCAGTTCTTC. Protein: CASSVVAGSYNEQFF.

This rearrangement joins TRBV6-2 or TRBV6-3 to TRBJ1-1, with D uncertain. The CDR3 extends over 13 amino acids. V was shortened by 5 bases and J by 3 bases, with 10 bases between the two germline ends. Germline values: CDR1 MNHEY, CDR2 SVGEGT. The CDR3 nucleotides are TGTGCCAGCAGTCTAGACCCTTACACTGAAGCTTTCTTT. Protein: CASSLDPYTEAFF.

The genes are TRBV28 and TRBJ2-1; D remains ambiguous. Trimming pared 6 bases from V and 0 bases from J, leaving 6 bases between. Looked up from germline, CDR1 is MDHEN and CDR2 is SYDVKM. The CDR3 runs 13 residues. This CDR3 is CASSPDSYNEQFF. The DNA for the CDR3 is TGTGCCAGCAGCCCTGACTCCTACAATGAGCAGTTCTTC.

Here the CDR3 reads CASSRRGYTF. In DNA, the CDR3 is TGTGCCAGCAGCCGACGTGGCTACACCTTC. The chain employs TRBV28 and TRBJ1-2; D is uncertain. Looked up from germline, CDR1 is MDHEN and CDR2 is SYDVKM. V was shortened by 6 bases and J by 7 bases, with 6 bases between the two germline ends. This CDR3 is 10 amino acids long.

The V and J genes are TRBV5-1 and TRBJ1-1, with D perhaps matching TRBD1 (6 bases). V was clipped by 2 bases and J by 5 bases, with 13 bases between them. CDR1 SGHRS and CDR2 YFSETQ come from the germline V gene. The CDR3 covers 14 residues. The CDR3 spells CASSLRTDSTEAFF. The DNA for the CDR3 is TGCGCCAGCAGCTTACGGACAGATAGTACTGAAGCTTTCTTT.

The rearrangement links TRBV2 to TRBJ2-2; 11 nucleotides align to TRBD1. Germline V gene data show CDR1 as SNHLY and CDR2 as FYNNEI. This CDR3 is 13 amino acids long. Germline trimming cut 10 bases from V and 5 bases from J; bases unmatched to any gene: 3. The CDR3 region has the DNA TGTGCCACGGGACAGGGGGAAACCGGGGAGCTGTTTTTT. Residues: CATGQGETGELFF.

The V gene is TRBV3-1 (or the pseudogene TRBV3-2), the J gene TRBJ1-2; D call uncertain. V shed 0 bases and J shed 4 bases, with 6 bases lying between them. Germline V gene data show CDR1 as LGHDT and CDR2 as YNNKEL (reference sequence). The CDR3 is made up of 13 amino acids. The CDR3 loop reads CASSQDGSYGYTF. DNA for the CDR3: TGTGCCAGCAGCCAAGACGGGAGCTATGGCTACACCTTC.

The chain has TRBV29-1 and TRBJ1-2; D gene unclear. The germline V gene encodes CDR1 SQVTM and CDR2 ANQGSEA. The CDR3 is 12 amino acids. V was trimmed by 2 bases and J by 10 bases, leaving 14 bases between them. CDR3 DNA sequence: TGCAGCGTTGAAACTGAAAGTCGAGACTACACCTTC. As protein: CSVETESRDYTF.